These 23 T cell receptor beta chains were sequenced from one sample in a study of response to subunit inactivated influenza vaccine. MiXCR was run by TCRdb on the RT-PCR reads, yielding one entry per CDR3 protein. The sample carries around 570,000 distinct CDR3 sequences, less than 10% recorded once. The material was PBMCs from blood, obtained less than 30 months after vaccination. All receptors derive from a man aged 50 to 75 who received an inactivated influenza vaccine.

This clonotype was picked up many times. This CDR3 reads CASSLTGVEYEQYF. CDR3 nucleotides: TGCGCCAGCAGCTTAACAGGGGTGGAGTACGAGCAGTACTTC. This chain links TRBV5-1 with TRBJ2-7, with TRBD1 identical over 7 bases. J lost 4 bases, V lost 2 bases, and 6 bases had no gene match. Germline CDR1 reads SGHRS; CDR2 reads YFSETQ. This CDR3 is 14 amino acids long. The full variable domain, with the rest looked up from reference TRBV5-1 and TRBJ2-7, is KAGVTQTPRYLIKTRGQQVTLSCSPISGHRSVSWYQQTPGQGLQFLFEYFSETQRNKGNFPGRFSGRQFSNSRSEMNVSTLELGDSALYLCASSLTGVEYEQYFGPGTRLTVT.

This clonotype was counted only a few times. Here the CDR3 DNA reads TGTGCCAGTAGTTACAGCTCTGAAGCTTTCTTT. It yields the protein CASSYSSEAFF. This chain links TRBV19 with TRBJ1-1; D unresolved. CDR3 length equals 11 residues. The ends were cut back, 5 bases at V and 6 bases at J, with 7 bases in the middle. CDR1 LNHDA and CDR2 SQIVND come from the germline V gene (reference sequence). The full variable domain, in which reference TRBV19 and TRBJ1-1 provide the parts outside the CDR3, is DGGITQSPKYLFRKEGQNVTLSCEQNLNHDAMYWYRQDPGQGLRLIYYSQIVNDFQKGDIAEGYSVSREKKESFPLTVTSAQKNPTAFYLCASSYSSEAFFGQGTRLTVV.

This chain joins TRBV12-3 or TRBV12-4 and TRBJ1-4, with no clear D. The V end lost 7 bases, the J end lost 1 base, and 10 bases lay between the germline ends. There are 14 residues in the CDR3. The CDR3 sequence: CASTEERTNEKLFF. CDR3 coding DNA: TGTGCCAGCACCGAGGAGCGAACTAATGAAAAACTGTTTTTT.

This clonotype was counted at least ten times. The chain uses TRBV9 and TRBJ1-2; TRBD1 might be the D (5 bases). V lost 0 bases and J lost 3, with 12 bases in between. This CDR3 spans 15 amino acids. CDR1 is SGDLS, CDR2 YYNGEE, per germline. Written as DNA, the CDR3 is TGTGCCAGCAGCGTAGAAAAGGGACCTCACTATGGCTACACCTTC. The encoded protein is CASSVEKGPHYGYTF.

The V call is TRBV29-1, the J call TRBJ2-1; D unclear. CDR3 size: 15 residues. Trimming took off 5 bases at V and 4 bases at J, with 18 bases between the two ends. In germline, CDR1 is SQVTM, CDR2 ANQGSEA. Here the CDR3 reads CSVILVATLYNEQFF. The CDR3 DNA reads TGCAGCGTTATTCTTGTGGCTACCTTATACAATGAGCAGTTCTTC.

This clonotype showed up just a few times. This chain's CDR3 is CATSEPNSPGELFF. The CDR3 nucleotides read TGTGCCACCAGTGAACCGAACAGTCCCGGGGAGCTGTTTTTT. The chain uses TRBV24-1 and TRBJ2-2; D gene ambiguous. Germline V lookup: CDR1 KGHDR, CDR2 SFDVKD. Trimming shortened V by 4 bases and J by 6 bases, and 11 bases separated the two germline ends. The CDR3 length is 14 residues.

This clonotype occurred a few times. The chain employs TRBV4-1 and TRBJ1-6; no definite D call. V gave up 2 bases and J gave up 2 bases, with 7 bases separating them. The CDR3 is 15 amino acids. CDR1 and CDR2 from the germline V gene are MGHRA and YSYEKL. In DNA form, the CDR3 reads TGCGCCAGCAGCCAACAAGGGACCTATAATTCACCCCTCCACTTT. It encodes CASSQQGTYNSPLHF.

This clonotype was detected a few times. The chain links TRBV29-1 to TRBJ2-1; 11 bases line up with TRBD2. The V gene end was trimmed by 5 bases and the J gene end by 0 bases; junction bases not matched to a gene: 3. The CDR3 has 15 amino acids. Looked up from germline, CDR1 is SQVTM and CDR2 is ANQGSEA. The CDR3 bases are TGCAGCGTTCTCCTAGCGGGAGGCTCCTACAATGAGCAGTTCTTC. It codes for CSVLLAGGSYNEQFF.

This clonotype was recorded a few times. The chain recombines TRBV28 with TRBJ1-6; TRBD1 matches 7 bases. The V segment lost 6 bases and the J segment 1 base; nucleotides outside the gene matches: 9. Germline V CDR1 and CDR2: MDHEN, SYDVKM. This CDR3 region has 17 residues. The chain's CDR3 is CASRLQGIGSYNSPLHF. For the CDR3, the DNA is TGTGCCAGCAGACTACAGGGGATAGGATCCTATAATTCACCCCTCCACTTT.

This chain connects TRBV6-1 to TRBJ1-5; D perhaps matches TRBD1 (6 bases). This CDR3 is 16 amino acids long. Looked up from germline, CDR1 is MNHNS and CDR2 is SASEGT. The V gene lost 0 bases and the J gene lost 9 bases, with 18 bases spanning the gap. CDR3 in DNA: TGTGCCAGCAGTGAAGCCACCACTGCTCAGGGGCGGCCCCAGCATTTT. This sequence encodes CASSEATTAQGRPQHF.

The sample holds many counts of this clonotype. V gene TRBV25-1 combines with J gene TRBJ2-7; D may be TRBD1 (5 bases). In germline, CDR1 is MGHDK, CDR2 SYGVNS. V was trimmed by 2 bases and J by 2 bases, leaving 7 bases between them. The CDR3 consists of 13 residues. In nucleotides, the CDR3 is TGTGCCAGCAGTGAAACAGGCGCCTACGAGCAGTACTTC. Residues: CASSETGAYEQYF.

This clonotype occurred a few times. V and J are TRBV7-2 and TRBJ2-2; unclear D gene. The V end was cut by 1 base, the J end by 4 bases, with 10 bases between. This CDR3 has 15 amino acids. Germline V gives CDR1 SGHTA, CDR2 FQGNSA. The CDR3 DNA reads as TGTGCCAGCAGCTTAGGTCAGGCCTCCACCGGGGAGCTGTTTTTT. As protein: CASSLGQASTGELFF.

V usage is TRBV20-1 and J usage is TRBJ2-5, with D possibly being TRBD1 or TRBD2 (5 bases each). Germline V gene sequence: CDR1 DFQATT, CDR2 SNEGSKA (reference sequence). The CDR3 runs to 17 residues. V was pared by 2 bases and J by 2 bases, with 21 bases between. The CDR3 is CSARWDVGVRGQETQYF. DNA of the CDR3: TGCAGTGCTAGATGGGACGTGGGGGTAAGGGGTCAAGAGACCCAGTACTTC.

With regard to this clonotype: A single base separates this from a much larger clone, so it may be a read error. The CDR3 here is CASSLMDNEPQHF. In nucleotides, the CDR3 is TGTGCCAGCAGTTTGATGGACAATGAGCCCCAGCATTTT. The chain employs TRBV12-3 or TRBV12-4 and TRBJ1-5; maybe TRBD1 (5 bases). The length of the CDR3 is 13 residues.

This clonotype appeared a few times. The J gene is TRBJ2-3, the V gene TRBV7-2, with D perhaps matching TRBD2 (6 bases). The germline V gene has CDR1 SGHTA and CDR2 FQGNSA. This CDR3 contains 16 residues. Trimming pared 3 bases from V and 1 base from J, leaving 14 bases between. The CDR3 spells CASSFMGGFGTDTQYF. DNA for the CDR3: TGTGCCAGCAGCTTCATGGGGGGATTTGGCACAGATACGCAGTATTTT.

Many counts were recorded for this clonotype. V usage is TRBV5-1 and J usage is TRBJ1-2, with D unresolved. The germline V and J ends were trimmed by 4 bases and 8 bases, with 18 bases remaining between them. CDR3 size: 14 residues. From germline, CDR1 is SGHRS and CDR2 YFSETQ. In nucleotides, the CDR3 is TGCGCCAGCAGCCCGCGGTTGGAGACGGAGGGCTACACCTTC. This gives the protein CASSPRLETEGYTF.

This clonotype occurred many times. The chain joins TRBV2 to TRBJ2-6, with D unresolved. The V and J ends lost 8 bases and 0 bases respectively, with 11 bases between them. This CDR3 comprises 15 residues. Germline-derived CDR1 and CDR2 are SNHLY and FYNNEI. This CDR3 reads CASSAQSSGANVLTF. CDR3 sequence (DNA): TGTGCCAGCTCGGCCCAGAGCTCTGGGGCCAACGTCCTGACTTTC.

This clonotype appeared a few times. J is TRBJ1-5 and V is TRBV4-1; D is possibly TRBD1 (5 bases). The V gene lost 0 bases and the J gene lost 6 bases, with 12 bases spanning the gap. CDR1 and CDR2 (germline): MGHRA, YSYEKL. The CDR3 is made up of 15 amino acids. This CDR3 is CASSQEVAGFQPQHF. DNA of the CDR3: TGCGCCAGCAGCCAAGAAGTGGCAGGGTTTCAGCCCCAGCATTTT.

J is TRBJ1-5 and V is TRBV18; no clear D gene. With 3 bases removed from V and 0 bases from J, the gap between germline ends came to 9 bases. CDR1 and CDR2 (germline): KGHSH, LQKENI. CDR3 size: 15 residues. The CDR3 is CASSPSGDSNQPQHF. The CDR3 nucleotides are TGTGCCAGCTCACCTTCCGGGGATAGCAATCAGCCCCAGCATTTT.

The CDR3 DNA reads as TGTGCCACCAGCAGAGGACAGGGGAGCACAGATACGCAGTATTTT. It yields the protein CATSRGQGSTDTQYF. The chain recombines TRBV15 with TRBJ2-3; 8 bases fit TRBD1. CDR1 LNHNV and CDR2 YYDKDF come from the germline V gene (reference sequence). The CDR3 is made up of 15 amino acids. Unmatched junction bases numbered 0, after V lost 1 base and J lost 0 bases.

This clonotype has just a few counts. The chain is built from TRBV4-3 and TRBJ2-2; possibly TRBD1 or TRBD2 for D (5 bases each). The CDR3 is 16 amino acids. Trimming cost V 0 bases and J 2 bases, with 10 bases left between them. The germline CDR1 and CDR2 sequences are LGHNA and YSLEER. The CDR3 DNA is TGCGCCAGCAGCCAAGATCTGGGGGTAAACACCGGGGAGCTGTTTTTT. This codes for CASSQDLGVNTGELFF.

This clonotype was seen ten or more times. The CDR3 protein is CSASDGALAKNIQYF. The CDR3 nucleotides are TGCAGTGCTAGTGACGGGGCTCTAGCCAAAAACATTCAGTACTTC. V usage is TRBV20-1 and J usage is TRBJ2-4; either TRBD1 or TRBD2 may supply D (5 bases each). The CDR3 covers 15 residues. Trimming pared 3 bases from V and 0 bases from J, leaving 12 bases between. Germline-derived CDR1 and CDR2 are DFQATT and SNEGSKA (reference sequence).

The gene calls are TRBV9 and TRBJ2-1, with D perhaps TRBD2 (5 bases). CDR1 SGDLS and CDR2 YYNGEE come from the germline V gene. CDR3 size: 15 residues. Between the trimmed V and J ends, which lost 3 bases and 6 bases, there was a span of 16 bases. CDR3 coding DNA: TGTGCCAGCAGCGCAAGCGGAACCGGGCCCAATGAGCAGTTCTTC. It encodes CASSASGTGPNEQFF.